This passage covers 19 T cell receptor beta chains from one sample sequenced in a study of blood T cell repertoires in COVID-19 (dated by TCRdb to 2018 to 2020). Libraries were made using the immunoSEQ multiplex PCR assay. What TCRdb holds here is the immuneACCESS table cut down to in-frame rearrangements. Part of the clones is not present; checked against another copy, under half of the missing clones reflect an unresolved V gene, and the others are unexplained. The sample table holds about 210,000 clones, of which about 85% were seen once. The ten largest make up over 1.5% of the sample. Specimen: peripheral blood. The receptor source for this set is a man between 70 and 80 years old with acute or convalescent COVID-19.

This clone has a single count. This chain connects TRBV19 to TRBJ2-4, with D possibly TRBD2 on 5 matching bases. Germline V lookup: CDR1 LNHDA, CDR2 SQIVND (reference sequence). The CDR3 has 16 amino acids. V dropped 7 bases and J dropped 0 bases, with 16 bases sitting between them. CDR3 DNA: TGTGCCAGTACAGGAGGCAGCCTGCTAGCCAAAAACATTCAGTACTTC. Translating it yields CASTGGSLLAKNIQYF.

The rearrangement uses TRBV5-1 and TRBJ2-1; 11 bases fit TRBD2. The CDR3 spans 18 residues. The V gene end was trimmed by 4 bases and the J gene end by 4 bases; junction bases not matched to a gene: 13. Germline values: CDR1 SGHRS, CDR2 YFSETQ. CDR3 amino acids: CASSPDPPGLAAYNEQFF. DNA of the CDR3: TGCGCCAGCAGCCCAGATCCACCGGGACTAGCGGCTTACAATGAGCAGTTCTTC.

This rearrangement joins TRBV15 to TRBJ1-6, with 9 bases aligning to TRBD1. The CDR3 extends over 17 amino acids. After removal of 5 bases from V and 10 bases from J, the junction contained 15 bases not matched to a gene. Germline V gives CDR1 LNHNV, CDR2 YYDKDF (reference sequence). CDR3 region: CATSQGSNRDRVSPLHF. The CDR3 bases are TGTGCCACCAGCCAAGGAAGCAACCGGGACAGGGTATCACCCCTCCACTTT.

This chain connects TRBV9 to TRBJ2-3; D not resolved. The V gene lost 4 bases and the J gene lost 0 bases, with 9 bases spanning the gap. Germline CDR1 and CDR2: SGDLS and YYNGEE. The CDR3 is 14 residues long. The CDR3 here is CASSRTTSTDTQYF. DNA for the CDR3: TGTGCCAGCAGCCGCACCACTAGCACAGATACGCAGTATTTT.

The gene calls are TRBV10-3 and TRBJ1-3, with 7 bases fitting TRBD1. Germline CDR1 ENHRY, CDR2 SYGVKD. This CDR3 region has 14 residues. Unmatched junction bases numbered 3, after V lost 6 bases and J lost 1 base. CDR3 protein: CAIRVTGSGNTIYF. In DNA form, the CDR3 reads TGTGCCATCAGGGTGACAGGGTCTGGAAACACCATATATTTT.

The CDR3 is CASSIGGYGLSGNTIYF. CDR3 nucleotide sequence: TGTGCCAGTAGTATAGGAGGGTACGGTCTCTCTGGAAACACCATATATTTT. The chain employs TRBV19 and TRBJ1-3; no firm D call. The ends were cut back, 1 base at V and 0 bases at J, with 13 bases in the middle. CDR1 and CDR2 from the germline V gene are LNHDA and SQIVND (reference sequence). This CDR3 has 17 residues.

The CDR3 sequence: CASCQGLDNSPLHF. The CDR3 nucleotides read TGTGCCAGCTGTCAGGGTCTTGATAATTCACCCCTCCACTTT. The V call is TRBV3-1 (or the pseudogene TRBV3-2), the J call TRBJ1-6; D perhaps matches TRBD1 (5 bases). The CDR3 contains 14 residues. The germline V and J ends were trimmed by 8 bases and 5 bases, with 13 bases remaining between them. Germline V gene lookup returns CDR1 LGHDT and CDR2 YNNKEL (reference sequence).

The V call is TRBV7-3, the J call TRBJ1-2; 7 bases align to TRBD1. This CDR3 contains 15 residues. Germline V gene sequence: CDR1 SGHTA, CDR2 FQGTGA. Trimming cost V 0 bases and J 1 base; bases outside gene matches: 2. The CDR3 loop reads CASSLTGTDNYGYTF. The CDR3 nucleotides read TGTGCCAGCAGCTTAACGGGGACAGATAACTATGGCTACACCTTC.

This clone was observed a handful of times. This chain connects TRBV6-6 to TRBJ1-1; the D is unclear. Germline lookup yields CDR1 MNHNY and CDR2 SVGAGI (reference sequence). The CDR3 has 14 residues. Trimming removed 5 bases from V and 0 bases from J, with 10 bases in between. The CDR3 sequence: CASSNLIMNTEAFF. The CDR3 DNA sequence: TGTGCCAGCAGTAACCTAATAATGAACACTGAAGCTTTCTTT.

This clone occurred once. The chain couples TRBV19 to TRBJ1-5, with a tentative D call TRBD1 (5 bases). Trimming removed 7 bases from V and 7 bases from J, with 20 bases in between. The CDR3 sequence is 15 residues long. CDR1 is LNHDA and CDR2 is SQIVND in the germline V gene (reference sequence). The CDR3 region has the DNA TGTGCCAGTACTCCCGTGGGGCAGGCGCGGCAGCCCCAGCATTTT. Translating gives CASTPVGQARQPQHF.

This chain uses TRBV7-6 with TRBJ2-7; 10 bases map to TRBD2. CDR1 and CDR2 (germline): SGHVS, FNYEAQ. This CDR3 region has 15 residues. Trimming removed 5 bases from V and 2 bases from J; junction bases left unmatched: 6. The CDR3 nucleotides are TGTGCCAGCAGCGCCACTAGCGGGGCTACCTACGAGCAGTACTTC. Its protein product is CASSATSGATYEQYF.

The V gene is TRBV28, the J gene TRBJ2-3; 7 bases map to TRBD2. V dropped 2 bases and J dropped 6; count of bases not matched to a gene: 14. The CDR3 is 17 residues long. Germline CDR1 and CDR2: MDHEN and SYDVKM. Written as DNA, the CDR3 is TGTGCCAGCAGTTTACCCACTAGCGCTAGTGGAGGGGATACGCAGTATTTT. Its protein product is CASSLPTSASGGDTQYF.

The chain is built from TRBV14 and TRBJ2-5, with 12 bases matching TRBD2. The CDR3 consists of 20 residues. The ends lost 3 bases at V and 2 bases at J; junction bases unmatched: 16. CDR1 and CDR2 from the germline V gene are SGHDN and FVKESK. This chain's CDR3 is CASSQLLTSGSRVGQETQYF. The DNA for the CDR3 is TGTGCCAGCAGCCAGCTCTTGACTAGCGGGAGTCGCGTAGGGCAAGAGACCCAGTACTTC.

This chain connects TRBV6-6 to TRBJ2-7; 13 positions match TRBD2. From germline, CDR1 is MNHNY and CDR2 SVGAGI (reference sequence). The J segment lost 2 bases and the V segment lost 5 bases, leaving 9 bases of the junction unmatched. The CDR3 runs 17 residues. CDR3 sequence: CASSPRLAGGFAYEQYF. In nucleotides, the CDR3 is TGTGCCAGCAGTCCCCGACTAGCGGGAGGATTTGCCTACGAGCAGTACTTC.

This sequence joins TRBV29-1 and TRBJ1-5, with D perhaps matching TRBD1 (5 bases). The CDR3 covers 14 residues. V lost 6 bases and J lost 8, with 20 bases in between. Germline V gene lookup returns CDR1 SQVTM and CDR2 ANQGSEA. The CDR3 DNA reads TGCAGCGTCAAAAAGACAGACCTGGTGGAGCCCCAGCATTTT. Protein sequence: CSVKKTDLVEPQHF.

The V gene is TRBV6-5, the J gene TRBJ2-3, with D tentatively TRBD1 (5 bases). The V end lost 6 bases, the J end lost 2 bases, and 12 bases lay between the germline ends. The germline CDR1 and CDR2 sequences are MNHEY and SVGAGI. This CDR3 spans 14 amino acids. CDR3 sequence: CASRLAGNTDTQYF. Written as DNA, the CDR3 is TGTGCCAGCAGGTTGGCAGGGAACACAGATACGCAGTATTTT.

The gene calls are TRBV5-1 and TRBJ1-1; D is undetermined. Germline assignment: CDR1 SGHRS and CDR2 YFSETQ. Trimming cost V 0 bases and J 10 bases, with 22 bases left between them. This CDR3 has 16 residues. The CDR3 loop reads CASSLVGPYSGSGAFF. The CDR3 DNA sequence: TGCGCCAGCAGCTTGGTAGGTCCTTATTCGGGGTCGGGAGCTTTCTTT.

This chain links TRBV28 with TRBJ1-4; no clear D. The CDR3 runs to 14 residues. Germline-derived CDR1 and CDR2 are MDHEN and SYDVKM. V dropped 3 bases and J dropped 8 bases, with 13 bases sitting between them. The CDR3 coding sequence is TGTGCCAGCAGTTTGGAGGGATTGGGCGAAAAACTGTTTTTT. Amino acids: CASSLEGLGEKLFF.

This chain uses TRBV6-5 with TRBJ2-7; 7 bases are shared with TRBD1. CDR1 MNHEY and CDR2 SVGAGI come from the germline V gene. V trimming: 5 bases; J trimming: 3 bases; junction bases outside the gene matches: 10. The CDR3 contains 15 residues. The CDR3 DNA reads TGTGCCAGCAGTCAGATCGGGACAGCAGACTACGAGCAGTACTTC. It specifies CASSQIGTADYEQYF.